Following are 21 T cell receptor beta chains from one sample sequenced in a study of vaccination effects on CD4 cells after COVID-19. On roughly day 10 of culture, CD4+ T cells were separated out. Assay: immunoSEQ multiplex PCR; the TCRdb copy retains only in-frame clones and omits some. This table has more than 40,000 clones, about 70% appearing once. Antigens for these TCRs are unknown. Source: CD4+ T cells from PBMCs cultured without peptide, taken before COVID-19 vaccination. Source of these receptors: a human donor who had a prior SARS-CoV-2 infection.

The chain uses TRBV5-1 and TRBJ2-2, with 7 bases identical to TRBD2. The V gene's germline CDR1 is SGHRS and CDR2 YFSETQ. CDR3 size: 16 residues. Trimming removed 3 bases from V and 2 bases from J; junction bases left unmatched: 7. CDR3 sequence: CASSSPAGENTGELFF. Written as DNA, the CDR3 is TGCGCCAGCAGCTCCCCTGCGGGAGAAAACACCGGGGAGCTGTTTTTT.

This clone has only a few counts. This chain's CDR3 is CASSLLADSYNEQFF. The DNA for the CDR3 is TGTGCCAGCAGCCTTCTAGCGGACTCCTACAATGAGCAGTTCTTC. J is TRBJ2-1 and V is TRBV7-2; 7 bases line up with TRBD2. The V gene's germline CDR1 is SGHTA and CDR2 FQGNSA. J lost 0 bases, V lost 5 bases, and 4 bases had no gene match. This CDR3 contains 15 residues.

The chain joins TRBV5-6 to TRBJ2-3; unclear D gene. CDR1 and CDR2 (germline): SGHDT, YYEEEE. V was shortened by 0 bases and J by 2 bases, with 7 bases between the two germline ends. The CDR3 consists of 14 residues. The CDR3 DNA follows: TGTGCCAGCAGCTTGGTATTGCACACAGATACGCAGTATTTT. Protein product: CASSLVLHTDTQYF.

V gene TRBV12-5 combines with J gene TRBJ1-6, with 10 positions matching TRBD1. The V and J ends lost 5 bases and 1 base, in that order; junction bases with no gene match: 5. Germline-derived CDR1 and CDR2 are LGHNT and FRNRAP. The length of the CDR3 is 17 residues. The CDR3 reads CASGRGQGGSYNSPLHF. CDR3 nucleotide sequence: TGTGCTAGTGGTCGCGGACAGGGGGGTTCCTATAATTCACCCCTCCACTTT.

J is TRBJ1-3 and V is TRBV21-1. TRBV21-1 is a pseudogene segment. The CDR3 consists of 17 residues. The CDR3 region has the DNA TGTGCCAGCAGCGAAAAATCGACCCCGAGCTCTGGAAACACCATATATTTT. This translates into CASSEKSTPSSGNTIYF.

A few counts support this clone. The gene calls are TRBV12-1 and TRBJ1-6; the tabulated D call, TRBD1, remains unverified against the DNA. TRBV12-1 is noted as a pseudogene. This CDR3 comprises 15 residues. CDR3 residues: CASSPLTGVNSPLHF. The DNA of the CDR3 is TGTGCCAGCAGCCCCCTGACAGGGGTAAATTCACCCCTCCACTTT.

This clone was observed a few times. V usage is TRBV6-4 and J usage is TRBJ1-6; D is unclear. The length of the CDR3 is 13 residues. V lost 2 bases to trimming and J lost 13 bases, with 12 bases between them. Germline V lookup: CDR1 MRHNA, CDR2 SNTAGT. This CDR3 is CASSDRPGLPLHF. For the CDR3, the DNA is TGTGCCAGCAGTGACCGCCCCGGGCTCCCCCTCCACTTT.

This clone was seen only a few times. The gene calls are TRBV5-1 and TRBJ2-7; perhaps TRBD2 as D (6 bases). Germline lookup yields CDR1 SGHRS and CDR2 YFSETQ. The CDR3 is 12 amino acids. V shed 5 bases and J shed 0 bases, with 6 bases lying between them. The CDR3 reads CASRRDSYEQYF. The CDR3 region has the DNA TGCGCCAGCAGGCGGGACTCCTACGAGCAGTACTTC.

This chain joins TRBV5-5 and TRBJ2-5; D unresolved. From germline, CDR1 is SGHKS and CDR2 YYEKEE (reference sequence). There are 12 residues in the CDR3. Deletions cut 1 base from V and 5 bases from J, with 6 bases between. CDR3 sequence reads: CASSLYLETQYF. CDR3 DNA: TGTGCCAGCAGCTTGTACTTGGAGACCCAGTACTTC.

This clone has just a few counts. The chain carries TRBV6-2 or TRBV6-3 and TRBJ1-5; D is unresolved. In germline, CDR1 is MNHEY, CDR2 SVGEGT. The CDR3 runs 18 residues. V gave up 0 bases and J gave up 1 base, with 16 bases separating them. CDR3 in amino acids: CASSYSSPLGLSNQPQHF. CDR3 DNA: TGTGCCAGCAGTTACTCGAGTCCCCTCGGCCTCAGCAATCAGCCCCAGCATTTT.

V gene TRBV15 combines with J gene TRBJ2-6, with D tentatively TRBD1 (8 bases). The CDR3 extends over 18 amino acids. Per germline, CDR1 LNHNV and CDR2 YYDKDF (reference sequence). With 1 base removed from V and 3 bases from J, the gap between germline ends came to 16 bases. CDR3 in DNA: TGTGCCACCAGCAGAGGGGGGGGGACAGGCTTTGGGGCCAACGTCCTGACTTTC. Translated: CATSRGGGTGFGANVLTF.

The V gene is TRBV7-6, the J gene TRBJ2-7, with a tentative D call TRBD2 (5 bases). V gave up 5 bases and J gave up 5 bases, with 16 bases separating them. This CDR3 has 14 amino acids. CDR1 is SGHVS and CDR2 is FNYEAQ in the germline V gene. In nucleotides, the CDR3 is TGTGCCAGCAGCCAAATCGGGAAACGGAACGAGCAGTACTTC. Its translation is CASSQIGKRNEQYF.

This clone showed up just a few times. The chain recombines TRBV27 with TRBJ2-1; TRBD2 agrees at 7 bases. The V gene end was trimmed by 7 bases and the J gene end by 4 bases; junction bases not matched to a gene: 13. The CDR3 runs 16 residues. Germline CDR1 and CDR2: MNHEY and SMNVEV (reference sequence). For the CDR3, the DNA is TGTGCCAGCACCCCCGCGGGGGTAGCGAAATACAATGAGCAGTTCTTC. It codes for CASTPAGVAKYNEQFF.

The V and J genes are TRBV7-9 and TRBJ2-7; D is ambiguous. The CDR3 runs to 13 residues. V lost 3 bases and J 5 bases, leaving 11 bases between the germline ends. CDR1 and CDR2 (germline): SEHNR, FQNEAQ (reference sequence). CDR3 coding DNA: TGTGCCAGCAGCTTGCAGATACTGGACGAGCAGTACTTC. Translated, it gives CASSLQILDEQYF.

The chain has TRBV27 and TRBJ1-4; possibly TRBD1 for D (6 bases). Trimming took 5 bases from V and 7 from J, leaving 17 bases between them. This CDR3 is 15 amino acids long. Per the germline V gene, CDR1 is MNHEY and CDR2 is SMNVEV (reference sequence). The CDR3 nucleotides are TGTGCCAGCAGTGCCTACCGGGACAACGGTGAAAAACTGTTTTTT. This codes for CASSAYRDNGEKLFF.

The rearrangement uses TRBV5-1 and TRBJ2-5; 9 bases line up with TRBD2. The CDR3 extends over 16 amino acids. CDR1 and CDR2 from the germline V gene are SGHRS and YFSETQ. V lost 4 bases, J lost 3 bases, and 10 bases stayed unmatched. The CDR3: CASSPFYGGGEETQYF. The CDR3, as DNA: TGCGCCAGCAGCCCATTCTATGGCGGGGGGGAAGAGACCCAGTACTTC.

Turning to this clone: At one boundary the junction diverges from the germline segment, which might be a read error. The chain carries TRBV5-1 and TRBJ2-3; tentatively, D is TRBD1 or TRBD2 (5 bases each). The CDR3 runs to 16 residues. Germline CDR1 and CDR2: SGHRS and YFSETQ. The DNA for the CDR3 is TGCGCCAGCAACTTGGGACCGACAAGGGGCACAGATACGCAGTATTTT. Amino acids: CASNLGPTRGTDTQYF.

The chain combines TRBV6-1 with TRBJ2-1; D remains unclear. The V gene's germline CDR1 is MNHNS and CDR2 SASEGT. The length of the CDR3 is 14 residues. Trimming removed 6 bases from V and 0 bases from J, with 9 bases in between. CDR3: CASSLQSSYNEQFF. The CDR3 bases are TGTGCCAGCAGCCTACAGAGCTCCTACAATGAGCAGTTCTTC.

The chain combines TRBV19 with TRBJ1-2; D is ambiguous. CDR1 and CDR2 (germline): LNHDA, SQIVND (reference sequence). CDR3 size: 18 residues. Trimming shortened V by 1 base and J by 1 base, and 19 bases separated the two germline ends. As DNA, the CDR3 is TGTGCCAGTAGTATAGGCCTCAAACAACAATGGGATAACTATGGCTACACCTTC. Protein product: CASSIGLKQQWDNYGYTF.

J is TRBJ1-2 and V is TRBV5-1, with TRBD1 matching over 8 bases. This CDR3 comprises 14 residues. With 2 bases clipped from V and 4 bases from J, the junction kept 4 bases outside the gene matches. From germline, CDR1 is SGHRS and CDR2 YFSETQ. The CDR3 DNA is TGCGCCAGCAGCTTCGGACAGGGTCTCTATGGCTACACCTTC. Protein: CASSFGQGLYGYTF.

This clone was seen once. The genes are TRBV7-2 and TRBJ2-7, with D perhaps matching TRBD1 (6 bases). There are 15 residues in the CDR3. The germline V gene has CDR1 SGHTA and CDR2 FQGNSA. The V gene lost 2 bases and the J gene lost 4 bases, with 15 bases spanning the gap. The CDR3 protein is CASSLQTGGFYEQYF. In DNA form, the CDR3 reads TGTGCCAGCAGCTTACAGACAGGAGGCTTTTACGAGCAGTACTTC.